This TCR beta chain was found in a study of CD8+CD57+ T cells in acquired aplastic anemia. This clonotype was recorded many times. The antigen remains unidentified. The use of genomic DNA as template underpinned the TCR beta VDJ and CDR3 profiling. TCRdb re-analysed the reads in MiXCR, keeping a single row per CDR3 protein. In the table there are over 250,000 distinct CDR3 sequences, about 50% of which are singletons. Germline CDR1 SGHRS, CDR2 YFSETQ. V dropped 7 bases and J dropped 0; count of bases not matched to a gene: 3. This CDR3 is built from 14 residues. Only patients with CD8+CD57+ cell expansion on flow cytometry were chosen for sequencing. Study outcomes and limitations: Between patients and controls, about 30 CD8+ CDR3 sequences were found in common.

The V gene is TRBV5-1, the J gene TRBJ2-3; 9 bases match TRBD2. The sample was sorted CD4+, CD8+, or CD8+CD57+ T cells (not recorded which) from PBMCs. The receptor was derived from a human donor with aplastic anemia. The CDR3 loop is CASQTSGSTDTQYF. The CDR3, as DNA: TGCGCCAGCCAAACTAGCGGGAGCACAGATACGCAGTATTTT.